Listed here is a single T cell receptor (beta chain). The CDR3 covers 14 residues. Germline CDR1 reads MNHEY; CDR2 reads SVGAGI. The V end was cut by 10 bases, the J end by 5 bases, with 18 bases between. This record comes from a study of T cell changes during pregnancy in multiple sclerosis. Profiling relied on immunoSEQ multiplex PCR, and the TCRdb table lists in-frame clones only, not all of them. The sample records about 77,000 clones, about 93% being singletons. This TCR derives from a female donor in good health, enrolled as a control in a pregnancy study. The rearrangement uses TRBV6-5 and TRBJ2-1; perhaps TRBD1 as D (5 bases). The material sequenced was peripheral blood, taken after pregnancy. The chain's CDR3 is CATNPVGPNNEQFF. In DNA, the CDR3 is TGTGCCACTAATCCGGTGGGGCCTAACAATGAGCAGTTCTTC.